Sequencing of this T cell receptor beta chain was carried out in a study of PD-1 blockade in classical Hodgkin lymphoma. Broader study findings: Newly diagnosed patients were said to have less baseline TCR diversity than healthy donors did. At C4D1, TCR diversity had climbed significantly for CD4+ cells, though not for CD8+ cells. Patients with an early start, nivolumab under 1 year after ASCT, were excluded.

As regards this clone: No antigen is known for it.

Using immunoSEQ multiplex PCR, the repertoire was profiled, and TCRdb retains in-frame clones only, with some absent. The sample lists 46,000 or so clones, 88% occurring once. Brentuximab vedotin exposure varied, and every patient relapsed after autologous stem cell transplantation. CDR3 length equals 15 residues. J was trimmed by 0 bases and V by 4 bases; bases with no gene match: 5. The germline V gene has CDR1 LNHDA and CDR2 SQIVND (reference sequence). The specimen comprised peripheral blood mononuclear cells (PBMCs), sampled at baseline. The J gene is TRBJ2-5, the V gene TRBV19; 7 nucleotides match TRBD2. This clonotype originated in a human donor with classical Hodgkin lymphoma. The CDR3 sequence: CASSRLARYQETQYF. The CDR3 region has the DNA TGTGCCAGTAGTAGACTAGCCAGGTACCAAGAGACCCAGTACTTC.